The 28 T cell receptor beta chains listed next were all sequenced from one sample in a study of PD-L1 blockade in urothelial cancer. Generated by immunoSEQ multiplex PCR, the TCRdb table keeps only in-frame clones and is missing some. In the table there are about 66,000 clones, about nine tenths of which are singletons. Time point in this sample: peripheral blood 6 weeks after treatment start. Sequenced here: PBMCs, sampled around atezolizumab (anti-PD-L1) treatment. The receptors derive from a man in his fifties or sixties with urothelial cancer.

This clone was observed a handful of times. The chain has TRBV28 and TRBJ1-5; D may be TRBD1 (5 bases). The V end was cut by 6 bases, the J end by 5 bases, with 11 bases between. Germline CDR1 MDHEN, CDR2 SYDVKM. The length of the CDR3 is 13 residues. The CDR3 DNA follows: TGTGCCAGCAGCCTACAGGCATATCAGCCCCAGCATTTT. Translated: CASSLQAYQPQHF. Based on the CDR3 plus reference TRBV28 and TRBJ1-5, the full variable domain is DVKVTQSSRYLVKRTGEKVFLECVQDMDHENMFWYRQDPGLGLRLIYFSYDVKMKEKGDIPEGYSVSREKKERFSLILESASTNQTSMYLCASSLQAYQPQHFGDGTRLSIL.

The chain recombines TRBV7-2 with TRBJ1-2; TRBD1 is a possible D gene (5 bases). The germline V gene encodes CDR1 SGHTA and CDR2 FQGNSA. CDR3 length: 15 residues. The V gene lost 3 bases and the J gene lost 6 bases, with 17 bases spanning the gap. The CDR3 bases are TGTGCCAGCAGCTTGTCCTCCACAGGCCTGGATGGCTACACCTTC. Translated: CASSLSSTGLDGYTF.

The chain combines TRBV18 with TRBJ1-1; 7 bases line up with TRBD1. Per the germline V gene, CDR1 is KGHSH and CDR2 is LQKENI. The V segment lost 4 bases and the J segment 3 bases; nucleotides outside the gene matches: 8. The CDR3 spans 15 residues. The CDR3 reads CASSQTGTEYTEAFF. CDR3 DNA sequence: TGTGCCAGCTCACAAACCGGGACAGAATACACTGAAGCTTTCTTT.

The chain is built from TRBV6-5 and TRBJ1-2; maybe TRBD1 (6 bases). The ends were cut back, 5 bases at V and 8 bases at J, with 18 bases in the middle. Germline lookup yields CDR1 MNHEY and CDR2 SVGAGI. The CDR3 has 14 amino acids. This CDR3 reads CASSEESQGRGYTF. For the CDR3, the DNA is TGTGCCAGCAGTGAAGAATCACAGGGCCGCGGCTACACCTTC.

The chain has TRBV6-1 and TRBJ1-2; the D gene is possibly TRBD1 (6 bases). V gave up 2 bases and J gave up 1 base, with 11 bases separating them. Germline lookup yields CDR1 MNHNS and CDR2 SASEGT. The CDR3 runs to 15 residues. The CDR3 nucleotides are TGTGCCAGCAGTGAAAGGGGGGGAGGTAACTATGGCTACACCTTC. This sequence encodes CASSERGGGNYGYTF.

The chain uses TRBV7-9 and TRBJ2-1; D possibly corresponds to TRBD1 (5 bases). V lost 5 bases to trimming and J lost 2 bases, with 22 bases between them. Per germline, CDR1 SEHNR and CDR2 FQNEAQ (reference sequence). The CDR3 extends over 18 amino acids. The DNA of the CDR3 is TGTGCCAGCAGCGCGAAGGGTTCAGGGTTCAACACCTACAATGAGCAGTTCTTC. Translation: CASSAKGSGFNTYNEQFF.

The chain uses TRBV19 and TRBJ1-2, with D perhaps matching TRBD1 (5 bases). There are 16 residues in the CDR3. Per germline, CDR1 LNHDA and CDR2 SQIVND (reference sequence). Trimming pared 5 bases from V and 0 bases from J, leaving 16 bases between. The CDR3 sequence: CASSGAWAESNYGYTF. In DNA, the CDR3 is TGTGCCAGTAGTGGGGCTTGGGCAGAATCTAACTATGGCTACACCTTC.

V and J are TRBV18 and TRBJ1-2; D not certain. The CDR3 runs 14 residues. Trimming took 3 bases from V and 2 from J, leaving 10 bases between them. Germline V lookup: CDR1 KGHSH, CDR2 LQKENI. This chain's CDR3 is CASSPVQANYGYTF. CDR3 nucleotide sequence: TGTGCCAGCTCACCGGTCCAAGCCAACTATGGCTACACCTTC.

This chain uses TRBV29-1 with TRBJ2-7; D gene unclear. Germline loops: CDR1 SQVTM, CDR2 ANQGSEA. CDR3 length: 13 residues. Trimming removed 6 bases from V and 1 base from J, with 13 bases in between. CDR3 bases: TGCAGCGTCCTCCTGGGCAATTCCTACGAGCAGTACTTC. Its protein product is CSVLLGNSYEQYF.

V is TRBV27 and J is TRBJ2-7; weak D call: TRBD2 (5 bases). Germline loops: CDR1 MNHEY, CDR2 SMNVEV (reference sequence). V was trimmed by 3 bases and J by 4 bases, leaving 10 bases between them. The CDR3 is 13 amino acids. The CDR3 sequence: CASSLTNGYEQYF. The CDR3 nucleotides read TGTGCCAGCAGTTTGACTAATGGATACGAGCAGTACTTC.

CDR3 DNA: TGTGCCAGCAGCTTGGATGTAGGGGGCATTTCCGGGGAGCTGTTTTTT. It encodes CASSLDVGGISGELFF. The chain recombines TRBV5-5 with TRBJ2-2; TRBD1 matches at 7 bases. Germline V CDR1 and CDR2: SGHKS, YYEKEE (reference sequence). This CDR3 spans 16 amino acids. With V trimmed by 0 bases and J by 6 bases, 8 bases remained unmatched.

V is TRBV7-2 and J is TRBJ2-7; D is ambiguous. V was pared by 5 bases and J by 7 bases, with 15 bases between. Germline V gene sequence: CDR1 SGHTA, CDR2 FQGNSA. There are 13 residues in the CDR3. The CDR3 DNA reads as TGTGCCAGCAGCCCACCGGCCACGAGGGAGCAGTACTTC. This gives the protein CASSPPATREQYF.

The genes are TRBV2 and TRBJ1-1, with D maybe TRBD1 (5 bases). Per germline, CDR1 SNHLY and CDR2 FYNNEI. The CDR3 has 16 amino acids. V was trimmed by 1 base and J by 11 bases, leaving 23 bases between them. The CDR3 DNA reads as TGTGCCAGCAGTGAAGTTGGCAGGGTGGGTGTGAGCGACGCTTTCTTT. The encoded protein is CASSEVGRVGVSDAFF.

The chain's CDR3 is CSGTVSGANVLTF. CDR3 DNA sequence: TGCAGCGGGACAGTCTCTGGGGCCAACGTCCTGACTTTC. The rearrangement links TRBV29-1 to TRBJ2-6; perhaps TRBD1 as D (6 bases). The V gene's germline CDR1 is SQVTM and CDR2 ANQGSEA. The CDR3 covers 13 residues. V dropped 7 bases and J dropped 0 bases, with 7 bases sitting between them. Looking up the rest from reference TRBV29-1 and TRBJ2-6 gives the full variable domain: SAVISQKPSRDICQRGTSLTIQCQVDSQVTMMFWYRQQPGQSLTLIATANQGSEATYESGFVIDKFPISRPNLTFSTLTVSNMSPEDSSIYLCSGTVSGANVLTFGAGSRLTVL.

The chain combines TRBV11-2 with TRBJ2-1, with D uncertain. V was trimmed by 5 bases and J by 7 bases, leaving 12 bases between them. CDR3 length equals 13 residues. Germline V lookup: CDR1 SGHAT, CDR2 FQNNGV. Here the CDR3 DNA reads TGTGCCAGCAGCCCACTCCTTGTGAATGAGCAGTTCTTC. This encodes CASSPLLVNEQFF.

The genes are TRBV9 and TRBJ2-5, with no clear D. The germline V and J ends were trimmed by 4 bases and 2 bases, with 12 bases remaining between them. The CDR3 is 14 amino acids. Germline CDR1 reads SGDLS; CDR2 reads YYNGEE. CDR3 amino acids: CASSPNVAQETQYF. In DNA form, the CDR3 reads TGTGCCAGCAGCCCCAACGTGGCTCAAGAGACCCAGTACTTC. The full variable domain, rest sourced from reference TRBV9 and TRBJ2-5, is DSGVTQTPKHLITATGQRVTLRCSPRSGDLSVYWYQQSLDQGLQFLIQYYNGEERAKGNILERFSAQQFPDLHSELNLSSLELGDSALYFCASSPNVAQETQYFGPGTRLLVL.

The CDR3 protein is CASSLVFYGELFF. The CDR3 DNA follows: TGTGCCAGCAGTTTAGTCTTCTACGGGGAGCTGTTTTTT. The chain joins TRBV28 to TRBJ2-2; D unresolved. V gave up 2 bases and J gave up 7 bases, with 8 bases separating them. Germline-derived CDR1 and CDR2 are MDHEN and SYDVKM. The CDR3 is 13 residues long.

The CDR3 loop is CASSPATGWAYEQYF. As DNA, the CDR3 is TGCGCCAGCAGCCCAGCGACAGGGTGGGCCTACGAGCAGTACTTC. This chain uses TRBV4-3 with TRBJ2-7; 7 positions match TRBD1. The CDR3 sequence is 15 residues long. Germline V gene sequence: CDR1 LGHNA, CDR2 YSLEER. V dropped 4 bases and J dropped 2; count of bases not matched to a gene: 8.

A note on this clone: The junction departs from germline at one end; a sequencing error may be responsible. The chain uses TRBV2 and TRBJ2-7; 10 bases line up with TRBD1. CDR3 length: 14 amino acids. CDR1 and CDR2 from the germline V gene are SNHLY and FYNNEI. As DNA, the CDR3 is TGTGCCGGCAGTGAACTTGGGACAGGGGACGAGCAGTACTTC. Its protein is CAGSELGTGDEQYF.

The chain employs TRBV7-3 and TRBJ2-5, with D perhaps TRBD2 (6 bases). The CDR3 runs to 15 residues. Trimming took 5 bases from V and 1 from J, leaving 14 bases between them. In germline, CDR1 is SGHTA, CDR2 FQGTGA. The CDR3 DNA sequence: TGTGCCAGCAGCCCCAATGGGGGGTCCCAAGAGACCCAGTACTTC. Protein: CASSPNGGSQETQYF.

This rearrangement joins TRBV27 to TRBJ2-7, with TRBD1 matching 7 bases. Germline V gene data show CDR1 as MNHEY and CDR2 as SMNVEV (reference sequence). CDR3 length: 12 amino acids. The J segment lost 3 bases and the V segment lost 10 bases, leaving 6 bases of the junction unmatched. The CDR3 DNA reads as TGTGCCAACAGGACAGGACGCTACGAGCAGTACTTC. This translates into CANRTGRYEQYF.

This chain connects TRBV19 to TRBJ2-2; 7 bases fit TRBD1. The germline gives CDR1 LNHDA, CDR2 SQIVND (reference sequence). Trimming removed 4 bases from V and 4 bases from J; junction bases left unmatched: 9. There are 16 residues in the CDR3. CDR3 sequence reads: CASSTTQGWSTGELFF. CDR3 DNA sequence: TGTGCCAGTAGTACCACACAGGGGTGGAGCACCGGGGAGCTGTTTTTT.

The chain recombines TRBV7-9 with TRBJ2-7; D perhaps matches TRBD1 (7 bases). The ends were cut back, 6 bases at V and 2 bases at J, with 17 bases in the middle. Per the germline V gene, CDR1 is SEHNR and CDR2 is FQNEAQ (reference sequence). This CDR3 comprises 15 residues. The CDR3 coding sequence is TGTGCCAGCAGTAAATCAGGGGGGAGCCCCTACGAGCAGTACTTC. Protein product: CASSKSGGSPYEQYF.

The rearrangement uses TRBV4-1 and TRBJ2-1; 10 bases are a match to TRBD2. The V gene's germline CDR1 is MGHRA and CDR2 YSYEKL. The ends lost 0 bases at V and 4 bases at J; junction bases unmatched: 6. The CDR3 spans 17 residues. This chain's CDR3 is CASSQDWGTSDYNEQFF. CDR3 in DNA: TGCGCCAGCAGCCAAGATTGGGGGACTAGCGATTACAATGAGCAGTTCTTC.

V usage is TRBV5-1 and J usage is TRBJ1-6; 9 positions match TRBD1. The length of the CDR3 is 14 residues. Trimming cost V 4 bases and J 10 bases; bases outside gene matches: 6. Germline V gene data show CDR1 as SGHRS and CDR2 as YFSETQ. CDR3 amino acids: CASSGTGGGSPLHF. CDR3 coding DNA: TGCGCCAGCAGCGGAACAGGGGGCGGATCACCCCTCCACTTT.

The sample holds one count of this clone. CDR3 sequence reads: CASRFGQGEGYTF. As DNA, the CDR3 is TGTGCCAGCAGATTCGGACAGGGCGAGGGCTACACCTTC. The chain has TRBV14 and TRBJ1-2, with TRBD1 matching over 8 bases. The V and J ends lost 6 bases and 8 bases, in that order; junction bases with no gene match: 8. The CDR3 sequence is 13 residues long. Germline loops: CDR1 SGHDN, CDR2 FVKESK. Combining the CDR3 with reference TRBV14 and TRBJ1-2 gives the whole variable domain EAGVTQFPSHSVIEKGQTVTLRCDPISGHDNLYWYRRVMGKEIKFLLHFVKESKQDESGMPNNRFLAERTGGTYSTLKVQPAELEDSGVYFCASRFGQGEGYTFGSGTRLTVV.

The V and J genes are TRBV7-3 and TRBJ2-3; 8 bases line up with TRBD1. V lost 2 bases to trimming and J lost 5 bases; unmatched junction nucleotides: 3. Per the germline V gene, CDR1 is SGHTA and CDR2 is FQGTGA. The CDR3 totals 14 residues. CDR3 sequence: CASSLQGAQDTQYF. Written as DNA, the CDR3 is TGTGCCAGCAGCTTACAGGGGGCCCAAGATACGCAGTATTTT. Full variable domain (remainder filled in from reference TRBV7-3 and TRBJ2-3): GAGVSQTPSNKVTEKGKYVELRCDPISGHTALYWYRQSLGQGPEFLIYFQGTGAADDSGLPNDRFFAVRPEGSVSTLKIQRTERGDSAVYLCASSLQGAQDTQYFGPGTRLTVL.

The chain is built from TRBV11-2 and TRBJ1-1; D perhaps matches TRBD1 (5 bases). Trimming cost V 5 bases and J 0 bases, with 16 bases left between them. CDR3 length equals 16 residues. Germline V gene data show CDR1 as SGHAT and CDR2 as FQNNGV. DNA for the CDR3: TGTGCCAGCAGCGCCCTACGGAGGGGAATGAACACTGAAGCTTTCTTT. It is translated as CASSALRRGMNTEAFF.